A single sample is the source of the 28 T cell receptor beta chains below, sequenced in a study of lymphopenia after photon versus proton radiotherapy. TCRdb's table, derived via immunoSEQ multiplex PCR, lists solely in-frame clones and lacks some. The sample contains about 40,000 clones, roughly 86% of which appear only once. Here the sequenced sample was peripheral blood, taken from a patient treated with proton-based radiotherapy. Receptors originate from a woman aged 65 to 85 with pancreatic cancer. Some clones in this sample may be carry-over from other donors' samples.

The chain employs TRBV28 and TRBJ2-1; 9 bases are shared with TRBD1. Unmatched junction bases numbered 6, after V lost 6 bases and J lost 6 bases. The V gene's germline CDR1 is MDHEN and CDR2 SYDVKM. This CDR3 region has 14 residues. The CDR3 reads CASRPGQGSNEQFF. CDR3 coding DNA: TGTGCCAGCAGACCGGGACAGGGAAGCAATGAGCAGTTCTTC.

This chain uses TRBV5-1 with TRBJ2-1; 10 bases map to TRBD2. Losses at the gene ends were 4 bases for V and 0 bases for J; bases not matched to a gene: 1. The germline CDR1 and CDR2 sequences are SGHRS and YFSETQ. The CDR3 runs 15 residues. In nucleotides, the CDR3 is TGCGCCAGCAGCCCTAGCGGGAGCTCCTACAATGAGCAGTTCTTC. Translated: CASSPSGSSYNEQFF.

This chain connects TRBV27 to TRBJ2-4; tentative D call: TRBD1 (5 bases). The germline gives CDR1 MNHEY, CDR2 SMNVEV (reference sequence). The CDR3 totals 12 residues. Trimming took 2 bases from V and 12 from J, leaving 11 bases between them. The CDR3 DNA is TGTGCCAGCAGTTTACGCCAGGGTCCTCAGTACTTC. Translating gives CASSLRQGPQYF.

This clone showed up just once. The chain joins TRBV5-5 to TRBJ2-1; D uncertain. Germline V gene sequence: CDR1 SGHKS, CDR2 YYEKEE (reference sequence). V was trimmed by 0 bases and J by 10 bases, leaving 11 bases between them. CDR3 length: 13 amino acids. In DNA, the CDR3 is TGTGCCAGCAGCTTGGTCCCTCTGACGGAGCAGTTCTTC. Its protein product is CASSLVPLTEQFF.

This clone was seen once. This same CDR3 is encoded by further DNA sequences in the sample. CDR3 loop: CASSRTEGYTF. The CDR3 coding sequence is TGTGCCAGCAGTCGGACAGAAGGCTACACCTTC. The V call is TRBV28, the J call TRBJ1-2, with D possibly being TRBD1 (6 bases). Per germline, CDR1 MDHEN and CDR2 SYDVKM. Between the trimmed V and J ends, which lost 5 bases and 8 bases, there was a span of 9 bases. There are 11 residues in the CDR3.

The chain employs TRBV19 and TRBJ2-1; D perhaps matches TRBD2 (6 bases). V gave up 7 bases and J gave up 9 bases, with 10 bases separating them. The CDR3 sequence is 11 residues long. Germline CDR1 is LNHDA and CDR2 is SQIVND (reference sequence). In nucleotides, the CDR3 is TGTGCCAGTAAGGAGGGGAGTGAGCAGTTCTTC. This codes for CASKEGSEQFF.

In nucleotides, the CDR3 is TGTGCCAGCAGCGCGGAAGTGGCTTATACGCAGTATTTT. This codes for CASSAEVAYTQYF. The chain couples TRBV5-4 to TRBJ2-3; D is unclear. Germline lookup yields CDR1 SGHNT and CDR2 YYREEE (reference sequence). This CDR3 is 13 amino acids long. Trimming removed 4 bases from V and 7 bases from J, with 13 bases in between.

This clone was detected once. In DNA, the CDR3 is TGTGCCAGCAGTTTATCAGCGGACATGAACACTGAAGCTTTCTTT. Translating it yields CASSLSADMNTEAFF. The chain recombines TRBV27 with TRBJ1-1; tentatively, D is TRBD1 (5 bases). This CDR3 is 15 amino acids long. CDR1 and CDR2 (germline): MNHEY, SMNVEV (reference sequence). The V gene lost 0 bases and the J gene lost 0 bases, with 8 bases spanning the gap.

This chain uses TRBV7-2 with TRBJ1-3, with 11 nucleotides matching TRBD1. Per the germline V gene, CDR1 is SGHTA and CDR2 is FQGNSA. The V and J ends lost 5 bases and 1 base, in that order; junction bases with no gene match: 10. CDR3 length: 18 residues. The CDR3 reads CASSPRTGGSWSGNTIYF. The CDR3 coding sequence is TGTGCCAGCAGCCCCCGGACAGGGGGCTCTTGGTCTGGAAACACCATATATTTT.

This chain connects TRBV6-1 to TRBJ2-3, with TRBD2 identical over 8 bases. Unmatched junction bases numbered 7, after V lost 4 bases and J lost 1 base. The germline V gene has CDR1 MNHNS and CDR2 SASEGT. This CDR3 has 16 residues. In nucleotides, the CDR3 is TGTGCCAGCAGTGTCGAGCGGGGGCTTGGCACAGATACGCAGTATTTT. Translating gives CASSVERGLGTDTQYF.

This clone was recorded a few times. The chain uses TRBV9 and TRBJ2-5, with D possibly TRBD1 on 5 matching bases. In germline, CDR1 is SGDLS, CDR2 YYNGEE. The CDR3 spans 14 residues. Deletions cut 0 bases from V and 6 bases from J, with 12 bases between. The CDR3 protein is CASSVGTVDKTQYF. CDR3 sequence (DNA): TGTGCCAGCAGCGTAGGAACAGTGGACAAGACCCAGTACTTC.

The chain joins TRBV7-9 to TRBJ2-3, with D unresolved. Trimming left V 0 bases short and J 0 bases short, with 7 bases between. CDR3 size: 15 residues. Germline CDR1 reads SEHNR; CDR2 reads FQNEAQ (reference sequence). The CDR3 protein is CASSLAVTSTDTQYF. The CDR3 coding sequence is TGTGCCAGCAGCTTAGCCGTAACTAGCACAGATACGCAGTATTTT.

This clone was seen only a few times. This chain uses TRBV4-3 with TRBJ2-1; 8 bases fit TRBD2. The CDR3 is made up of 16 amino acids. Germline values: CDR1 LGHNA, CDR2 YSLEER. V lost 1 base and J lost 2; bases outside the gene matches: 4. CDR3 protein: CASSQVLLAAYNEQFF. DNA for the CDR3: TGCGCCAGCAGCCAAGTTCTACTAGCGGCCTACAATGAGCAGTTCTTC.

The chain uses TRBV9 and TRBJ2-3, with a tentative D call TRBD2 (6 bases). Germline CDR1 SGDLS, CDR2 YYNGEE. Trimming stripped 2 bases from V and 0 bases from J, with 10 bases between. The CDR3 is made up of 15 amino acids. The DNA of the CDR3 is TGTGCCAGCAGCGTGACTAGACTTAGCACAGATACGCAGTATTTT. Its translation is CASSVTRLSTDTQYF.

The CDR3 DNA reads TGCGCCAGCACCCATAGGGGGGGCAGAAACACTGAAGCTTTCTTT. Residues: CASTHRGGRNTEAFF. V and J are TRBV5-1 and TRBJ1-1; tentative D call: TRBD1 (6 bases). Looked up from germline, CDR1 is SGHRS and CDR2 is YFSETQ. Between the trimmed V and J ends, which lost 6 bases and 2 bases, there was a span of 17 bases. This CDR3 contains 15 residues.

This chain connects TRBV29-1 to TRBJ1-1, with D maybe TRBD1 (6 bases). The V end was cut by 7 bases, the J end by 3 bases, with 15 bases between. CDR1 is SQVTM and CDR2 is ANQGSEA in the germline V gene. The CDR3 sequence is 13 residues long. The DNA for the CDR3 is TGCAGCGGCAATCAGGGGAAGGACACTGAAGCTTTCTTT. It codes for CSGNQGKDTEAFF.

V is TRBV4-3 and J is TRBJ1-4; a possible D gene is TRBD1 (6 bases). Trimming stripped 1 base from V and 0 bases from J, with 21 bases between. Germline V gene sequence: CDR1 LGHNA, CDR2 YSLEER. The CDR3 has 20 amino acids. This chain's CDR3 is CASSQGRLLSGTSTNEKLFF. For the CDR3, the DNA is TGCGCCAGCAGCCAAGGACGCCTCCTTTCCGGGACATCAACTAATGAAAAACTGTTTTTT.

This chain connects TRBV29-1 to TRBJ2-2; D is ambiguous. Germline CDR1 is SQVTM and CDR2 is ANQGSEA. V lost 8 bases to trimming and J lost 3 bases, with 7 bases between them. This CDR3 has 11 amino acids. The CDR3 sequence: CSTRDTGELFF. The DNA of the CDR3 is TGCAGCACCCGGGACACCGGGGAGCTGTTTTTT.

This clone is a singleton in its sample. The chain employs TRBV5-4 and TRBJ1-6; 8 bases align to TRBD1. There are 14 residues in the CDR3. In germline, CDR1 is SGHNT, CDR2 YYREEE (reference sequence). J lost 7 bases, V lost 4 bases, and 4 bases had no gene match. CDR3 DNA: TGTGCCAGCAGCCTGGACAGGGACAATTCACCCCTCCACTTT. Its protein is CASSLDRDNSPLHF.

This rearrangement joins TRBV30 to TRBJ1-2; 8 nucleotides match TRBD1. This CDR3 contains 13 residues. The germline V gene encodes CDR1 GTSNPN and CDR2 SVGIG (reference sequence). J was trimmed by 7 bases and V by 4 bases; bases with no gene match: 8. CDR3 loop: CAWIFGQGAGYTF. CDR3 nucleotide sequence: TGTGCCTGGATTTTCGGGCAGGGGGCTGGCTACACCTTC.

The count of this clone is one. The chain carries TRBV5-1 and TRBJ1-4; D not certain. The CDR3 spans 12 residues. V was shortened by 5 bases and J by 4 bases, with 6 bases between the two germline ends. CDR1 SGHRS and CDR2 YFSETQ come from the germline V gene. The CDR3 sequence is CASRTNNEKLFF. CDR3 nucleotides: TGCGCCAGCAGAACTAATAATGAAAAACTGTTTTTT.

The chain links TRBV21-1 to TRBJ1-1. TRBV21-1 is a pseudogene. The CDR3 extends over 14 amino acids. The CDR3 loop is CASSKRQSNTEAFF. In nucleotides, the CDR3 is TGTGCCAGCAGCAAAAGGCAGTCGAACACTGAAGCTTTCTTT.

The chain employs TRBV7-9 and TRBJ1-1; no definite D call. Germline V gene lookup returns CDR1 SEHNR and CDR2 FQNEAQ (reference sequence). The CDR3 consists of 14 residues. Trimming shortened V by 1 base and J by 2 bases, and 8 bases separated the two germline ends. The DNA for the CDR3 is TGTGCCAGCAGCTTAGTTCCGGCAAACACTGAAGCTTTCTTT. Translating gives CASSLVPANTEAFF. Looking up the rest from reference TRBV7-9 and TRBJ1-1 gives the full variable domain: DTGVSQNPRHKITKRGQNVTFRCDPISEHNRLYWYRQTLGQGPEFLTYFQNEAQLEKSRLLSDRFSAERPKGSFSTLEIQRTEQGDSAMYLCASSLVPANTEAFFGQGTRLTVV.

This sequence joins TRBV28 and TRBJ1-5; 11 positions match TRBD1. The CDR3 contains 17 residues. V dropped 4 bases and J dropped 7; count of bases not matched to a gene: 12. Germline CDR1 MDHEN, CDR2 SYDVKM. The CDR3 reads CASSSLPFGTGGQPQHF. CDR3 DNA: TGTGCCAGCAGTTCACTTCCTTTTGGGACAGGGGGACAGCCCCAGCATTTT.

The chain combines TRBV18 with TRBJ2-7; D gene unclear. Germline CDR1 reads KGHSH; CDR2 reads LQKENI. The CDR3 has 11 amino acids. The germline V and J ends were trimmed by 6 bases and 4 bases, with 7 bases remaining between them. The CDR3 DNA follows: TGTGCCAGCTCCCCGCTTTACGAGCAGTACTTC. Protein product: CASSPLYEQYF. The variable domain in full, completed from reference TRBV18 and TRBJ2-7, reads NAGVMQNPRHLVRRRGQEARLRCSPMKGHSHVYWYRQLPEEGLKFMVYLQKENIIDESGMPKERFSAEFPKEGPSILRIQQVVRGDSAAYFCASSPLYEQYFGPGTRLTVT.

This rearrangement joins TRBV4-2 to TRBJ2-5; D is uncertain. This CDR3 is 14 amino acids long. From germline, CDR1 is LGHNA and CDR2 YNFKEQ. Trimming took off 0 bases at V and 4 bases at J, with 9 bases between the two ends. The CDR3 loop is CASSQDLGAETQYF. The CDR3 coding sequence is TGTGCCAGCAGCCAAGACCTTGGAGCAGAGACCCAGTACTTC.

The chain couples TRBV28 to TRBJ2-3, with TRBD1 as a possible D gene (6 bases). Trimming removed 4 bases from V and 4 bases from J, with 18 bases in between. The CDR3 extends over 16 amino acids. The V gene's germline CDR1 is MDHEN and CDR2 SYDVKM. CDR3 sequence: CASSSTQGLWPDTQYF. As DNA, the CDR3 is TGTGCCAGCAGTTCCACGCAGGGGTTATGGCCAGATACGCAGTATTTT.

The chain combines TRBV10-1 with TRBJ2-7, with unresolved D. V lost 0 bases to trimming and J lost 3 bases, with 9 bases between them. Germline loops: CDR1 WNHNN, CDR2 SYGVQD (reference sequence). CDR3 size: 14 residues. Here the CDR3 reads CASSESGEDYEQYF. The CDR3 DNA reads as TGCGCCAGCAGTGAGTCTGGGGAAGACTACGAGCAGTACTTC.